This T cell receptor beta chain was captured in a study of T cell responses to AZD1222 COVID-19 vaccine. Study as a whole: Second-dose recipients at about 4 or about 12 weeks were treated as one pooled group. Regarding the study as a whole: Sampled repertoires all dated from after the peak T cell response. Nearly half of spike-specific TCRs reportedly go after variant regions that carry no mutations. At baseline, just a handful of AZD1222 recipients tested seropositive.

Germline V gene data show CDR1 as SNHLY and CDR2 as FYNNEI. Trimming took 6 bases from V and 3 from J, leaving 9 bases between them. The CDR3 loop spans 12 amino acids. With respect to this clone: What it binds is not known.

Clones were sequenced by immunoSEQ multiplex PCR, and TCRdb holds only the in-frame ones, with some missing. The profile covers approximately 100,000 clones, with 90% appearing a single time and about 5% taken by the ten largest. The clonotype comes from an adult in good health. The material sequenced was peripheral blood, taken on day 0 of AZD1222 vaccination. V and J are TRBV2 and TRBJ2-7; D possibly corresponds to TRBD2 (5 bases). In DNA, the CDR3 is TGTGCCAGCAGCAGGAGCGGCTACGAGCAGTACTTC. As protein: CASSRSGYEQYF.